These T cell receptor beta chains were read from a single sample in a study of CD8 T cells in ankylosing spondylitis. TCRdb re-analysed the 5' RACE reads in MiXCR, keeping a single row per CDR3 protein. The sample has roughly 260,000 distinct CDR3 sequences; 15% to 25% are singletons. Source material: blood, either unsorted or a sorted T cell fraction (not recorded which). All receptors derive from a male donor with ankylosing spondylitis or in good health (not recorded which). CDR3s include the opening cysteine and the closing phenylalanine or tryptophan. A D gene is named only where the DNA matches it firmly. For some rows the clone size is stated as once, few or many, or as a class when expanded; others skip it.

j_call	cdr3_length	clone_size	v_call	d_call	cdr3_nt	cdr3_aa
TRBJ2-5	12	.	TRBV20-1	.	TGCAGTGCTAGAGATTATCCAGAGACCCAGTACTTC	CSARDYPETQYF
TRBJ2-1	15	few	TRBV20-1	TRBD2	TGCAGTGCACCTCTCCCTAGCGGGAAGTGGGGTGAGCAGTTCTTC	CSAPLPSGKWGEQFF
TRBJ1-3	15	many	TRBV27	TRBD1	TGTGCCAGCAGGGACAGGGTGAACTCTGGAAACACCATATATTTT	CASRDRVNSGNTIYF
TRBJ1-3	15	.	TRBV5-1	TRBD1	TGCGCCAGCAGCTCCCGGACAGGGACTGGAAACACCATATATTTT	CASSSRTGTGNTIYF
TRBJ2-1	14	few	TRBV19	.	TGTGCCAGTAGTATAGATGGGGGTTACAATGAGCAGTTCTTC	CASSIDGGYNEQFF
TRBJ2-1	11	.	TRBV14	.	TGTGCCAGCAGCCAAAAGATTGAGCAGTTCTTC	CASSQKIEQFF
TRBJ1-1	13	few	TRBV3-1	.	TGTGCCAGCAGCCAAGTAGGGGACGCTGAAGCTTTCTTT	CASSQVGDAEAFF
TRBJ1-5	14	few	TRBV6-1	TRBD1	TGTGCCAGCAGCATGACAGGGGGCAATCAGCCCCAGCATTTT	CASSMTGGNQPQHF
TRBJ2-2	13	few	TRBV6-1	.	TGTGCCAGCAGGGCGTCTAGTCCCGGGGAGCTGTTTTTT	CASRASSPGELFF
TRBJ2-2	18	many	TRBV20-1	TRBD1	TGCAGTGCTAGAGGTGCAACCGACAGGGGGTGGGACTCCGGGGAGCTGTTTTTT	CSARGATDRGWDSGELFF
TRBJ2-5	14	many	TRBV29-1	.	TGCAGCGTTCGCCAGGACCCTTTTCAAGAGACCCAGTACTTC	CSVRQDPFQETQYF
TRBJ1-5	15	.	TRBV19	.	TGTGCCAGTAGTACCGACAGGAACAGCAATCAGCCCCAGCATTTT	CASSTDRNSNQPQHF
TRBJ2-3	15	once	TRBV5-1	.	TGCGCCAGCAGCCTCCCAGACCGAAACACAGATACGCAGTATTTT	CASSLPDRNTDTQYF
TRBJ2-5	12	.	TRBV3-1	.	TGTGCCAGCAGGGGGGCGTCGGAGACCCAGTACTTC	CASRGASETQYF
TRBJ2-2	14	.	TRBV3-1	.	TGTGCCAGCAGCCAAGAGCCGAACACCGGGGAGCTGTTTTTT	CASSQEPNTGELFF